The text below deals with one T cell receptor (beta chain). Its cognate antigen is unknown. Though nominally healthy at sampling, donors likely had unrecorded immune exposures. This entry belongs to a study of cytomegalovirus exposure and HLA in healthy donors. Overall study findings and caveats: Associated with cytomegalovirus, according to the listing, were 150 to 200 TCR beta chains. From TCR beta sequences, most subjects' HLA-A and HLA-B alleles were reportedly predicted accurately.

Trimming removed 5 bases from V and 8 bases from J, with 9 bases in between. The germline gives CDR1 LNHDA, CDR2 SQIVND (reference sequence). CDR3 length: 12 amino acids. Vbeta (60) and Jbeta (13) primers were used in the PCR. In the original processing: Later, roughly 86 million unique TCR beta chains were counted in an analysis, and some 10 million of them were shared. Clones were read by immunoSEQ multiplex PCR, and TCRdb kept only the in-frame ones, dropping some. V and J calls and clone size come straight from that table; D and trimming were deduced from the DNA. The data contain 100,000 to 150,000 clones, roughly 77% of them singletons.

Sequencing was done on a sample of PBMCs. The chain recombines TRBV19 with TRBJ2-2, with no clear D. The origin of this receptor is a woman aged 40 to 50 in good health and CMV-seropositive. CDR3 nucleotides: TGTGCCAGTAGTCCGGTGAGGGGGGAGCTGTTTTTT. Amino acids: CASSPVRGELFF.